Following are 30 T cell receptor beta chains from one sample sequenced in a study of shared clonotypes between healthy human individuals. Assay: immunoSEQ multiplex PCR; the TCRdb copy retains only in-frame clones and omits some. The repertoire has about 2,500,000 clones, approximately 94% of them found once; the top ten carry around 0.15%. The sample was naive CD4+ T cells sorted from blood. Subset noted: CD45RA+ positively selected. The receptors were gathered from a man aged 18 to 30 in good health.

J is TRBJ2-7 and V is TRBV7-2; no reliable D call. The CDR3 loop spans 16 amino acids. V lost 1 base and J lost 2, with 15 bases in between. Germline V gene sequence: CDR1 SGHTA, CDR2 FQGNSA. This chain's CDR3 is CASSLDGPQVPYEQYF. CDR3 nucleotides: TGTGCCAGCAGCTTAGACGGGCCTCAAGTACCCTACGAGCAGTACTTC.

The chain couples TRBV28 to TRBJ2-5, with D perhaps matching TRBD1 (6 bases). The V gene's germline CDR1 is MDHEN and CDR2 SYDVKM. The CDR3 has 15 residues. V lost 0 bases and J 5 bases, leaving 13 bases between the germline ends. The CDR3 bases are TGTGCCAGCAGTTTATGGCGTGGGGGCGCGGAGACCCAGTACTTC. It codes for CASSLWRGGAETQYF.

This chain connects TRBV10-3 to TRBJ1-3; D is perhaps TRBD1 (5 bases). Germline CDR1 ENHRY, CDR2 SYGVKD. Trimming stripped 5 bases from V and 0 bases from J, with 14 bases between. The CDR3 has 16 residues. The CDR3 DNA reads TGTGCCATCAGTACTACGACAGCCAGCTCTGGAAACACCATATATTTT. This translates into CAISTTTASSGNTIYF.

The CDR3 spells CASSPSLTEAFF. The DNA of the CDR3 is TGTGCCAGTAGTCCCTCGCTAACTGAAGCTTTCTTT. The J gene is TRBJ1-1, the V gene TRBV19; D remains unclear. The CDR3 is made up of 12 amino acids. Germline CDR1 and CDR2: LNHDA and SQIVND (reference sequence). Trimming stripped 5 bases from V and 5 bases from J, with 9 bases between.

The rearrangement links TRBV9 to TRBJ2-1; a weak D match, TRBD1 (5 bases). The V end lost 2 bases, the J end lost 3 bases, and 15 bases lay between the germline ends. Looked up from germline, CDR1 is SGDLS and CDR2 is YYNGEE. The CDR3 is made up of 16 amino acids. In DNA, the CDR3 is TGTGCCAGCAGCGTCAGGGTCCAAGCTCGCTACAATGAGCAGTTCTTC. Protein sequence: CASSVRVQARYNEQFF.

The V call is TRBV5-6, the J call TRBJ1-1; 10 nucleotides line up with TRBD1. In germline, CDR1 is SGHDT, CDR2 YYEEEE. The CDR3 has 17 amino acids. With 0 bases clipped from V and 5 bases from J, the junction kept 10 bases outside the gene matches. The CDR3, as DNA: TGTGCCAGCAGCTTGGCCCTCCTGACAGGGGGCGGGACTGAAGCTTTCTTT. Translation: CASSLALLTGGGTEAFF. Supplemented by reference TRBV5-6 and TRBJ1-1, the full variable domain reads DAGVTQSPTHLIKTRGQQVTLRCSPKSGHDTVSWYQQALGQGPQFIFQYYEEEERQRGNFPDRFSGHQFPNYSSELNVNALLLGDSALYLCASSLALLTGGGTEAFFGQGTRLTVV.

V and J are TRBV5-1 and TRBJ2-6, with D perhaps TRBD1 (5 bases). The germline V and J ends were trimmed by 2 bases and 0 bases, with 12 bases remaining between them. Per germline, CDR1 SGHRS and CDR2 YFSETQ. This CDR3 is built from 17 residues. The CDR3 DNA follows: TGCGCCAGCAGCTTTCGACAGAACCTCTCTGGGGCCAACGTCCTGACTTTC. Its translation is CASSFRQNLSGANVLTF. Complete variable domain (other parts from reference TRBV5-1 and TRBJ2-6): KAGVTQTPRYLIKTRGQQVTLSCSPISGHRSVSWYQQTPGQGLQFLFEYFSETQRNKGNFPGRFSGRQFSNSRSEMNVSTLELGDSALYLCASSFRQNLSGANVLTFGAGSRLTVL.

This sequence joins TRBV27 and TRBJ1-5; D unclear. Trimming took 6 bases from V and 2 from J, leaving 8 bases between them. The length of the CDR3 is 13 residues. Per the germline V gene, CDR1 is MNHEY and CDR2 is SMNVEV (reference sequence). DNA of the CDR3: TGTGCCAGCAGCAAACGTGGCAATCAGCCCCAGCATTTT. Protein: CASSKRGNQPQHF.

The rearrangement uses TRBV6-5 and TRBJ2-1; TRBD1 agrees at 8 bases. Trimming cost V 2 bases and J 4 bases; bases outside gene matches: 7. CDR1 and CDR2 (germline): MNHEY, SVGAGI. This CDR3 region has 16 residues. The CDR3 DNA reads TGTGCCAGCAGTTACCTTGGACAGGGTCGGTACAATGAGCAGTTCTTC. Amino acid sequence: CASSYLGQGRYNEQFF.

The rearrangement links TRBV6-5 to TRBJ2-7; 8 bases are shared with TRBD2. J gave up 6 bases and V 5 bases, and 6 bases lay outside the gene matches. Germline V gene data show CDR1 as MNHEY and CDR2 as SVGAGI. The CDR3 loop spans 13 amino acids. DNA for the CDR3: TGTGCCAGCAGTAACGGACTAGCAGGCGAGCAGTACTTC. It encodes CASSNGLAGEQYF.

V gene TRBV18 combines with J gene TRBJ1-3; TRBD1 matches at 9 bases. The CDR3 consists of 16 residues. With V trimmed by 3 bases and J by 7 bases, 10 bases remained unmatched. CDR1 and CDR2 from the germline V gene are KGHSH and LQKENI. This chain's CDR3 is CASSPLSGQGLNTIYF. CDR3 bases: TGTGCCAGCTCACCTCTATCAGGACAGGGGTTGAACACCATATATTTT.

In DNA form, the CDR3 reads TGTGCCAGCAGTTTATTTGCTTTGGCTAGCGGGTGGCGTAATACGCAGTATTTT. It encodes CASSLFALASGWRNTQYF. The V and J genes are TRBV28 and TRBJ2-3, with TRBD2 identical over 8 bases. Trimming cost V 1 base and J 7 bases; bases outside gene matches: 16. This CDR3 comprises 18 residues. The V gene's germline CDR1 is MDHEN and CDR2 SYDVKM.

Worth noting for this clone: Other nucleotide sequences in the sample specify the same CDR3. The chain recombines TRBV5-1 with TRBJ2-5; TRBD1 aligns across 7 bases. The CDR3 length is 14 residues. V lost 4 bases to trimming and J lost 2 bases; unmatched junction nucleotides: 5. CDR1 is SGHRS, CDR2 YFSETQ, per germline. CDR3 residues: CASSRDREQETQYF. The DNA for the CDR3 is TGCGCCAGCAGCCGGGACAGAGAACAAGAGACCCAGTACTTC.

This chain uses TRBV5-4 with TRBJ1-1; D not resolved. V lost 2 bases and J lost 5, with 7 bases in between. Looked up from germline, CDR1 is SGHNT and CDR2 is YYREEE (reference sequence). The CDR3 sequence is 12 residues long. The CDR3 sequence is CASSFSWTEAFF. As DNA, the CDR3 is TGTGCCAGCAGCTTTTCCTGGACTGAAGCTTTCTTT.

The chain joins TRBV6-6 to TRBJ2-7, with D maybe TRBD1 (5 bases). This CDR3 region has 16 residues. Trimming shortened V by 6 bases and J by 4 bases, and 22 bases separated the two germline ends. From germline, CDR1 is MNHNY and CDR2 SVGAGI (reference sequence). This CDR3 is CASRGLTERSDYEQYF. As DNA, the CDR3 is TGTGCCAGCAGGGGGCTGACAGAACGGTCGGATTACGAGCAGTACTTC.

This clone appeared many times. The chain carries TRBV18 and TRBJ1-3; the D gene is possibly TRBD1 (6 bases). Per germline, CDR1 KGHSH and CDR2 LQKENI. V shed 2 bases and J shed 0 bases, with 11 bases lying between them. The CDR3 is 16 residues long. CDR3 coding DNA: TGTGCCAGCTCACCAACAGGACAGAGCTCTGGAAACACCATATATTTT. It translates to CASSPTGQSSGNTIYF.

This clone was recorded once. This chain links TRBV6-5 with TRBJ2-1, with TRBD2 matching 9 bases. CDR1 is MNHEY, CDR2 SVGAGI, per germline. Germline trimming cut 2 bases from V and 7 bases from J; bases unmatched to any gene: 6. The CDR3 has 15 residues. The CDR3 is CASSYGTSRGNEQFF. The CDR3 region has the DNA TGTGCCAGCAGTTACGGGACTAGCAGGGGGAATGAGCAGTTCTTC.

V is TRBV2 and J is TRBJ1-5; TRBD1 aligns across 10 bases. This CDR3 is built from 14 residues. V lost 6 bases and J lost 7; bases outside the gene matches: 6. Germline V gives CDR1 SNHLY, CDR2 FYNNEI. The DNA for the CDR3 is TGTGCCAGCAGCCCCGGGACAGGGGTCCAGCCCCAGCATTTT. Protein sequence: CASSPGTGVQPQHF.

V and J are TRBV10-1 and TRBJ1-2, with D possibly being TRBD1 (6 bases). The CDR3 consists of 14 residues. V was cut by 6 bases and J by 4 bases, with 15 bases left in between. CDR1 and CDR2 (germline): WNHNN, SYGVQD (reference sequence). CDR3 residues: CASRGGGRGYGYTF. The DNA for the CDR3 is TGCGCCAGCAGAGGAGGGGGAAGAGGCTATGGCTACACCTTC.

The genes are TRBV7-6 and TRBJ2-7; D is perhaps TRBD1 (5 bases). This CDR3 is 14 amino acids long. V was pared by 5 bases and J by 4 bases, with 15 bases between. Per germline, CDR1 SGHVS and CDR2 FNYEAQ. The CDR3 is CASSAGNWGYEQYF. In nucleotides, the CDR3 is TGTGCCAGCAGCGCAGGGAATTGGGGTTACGAGCAGTACTTC.

Points on this clone: Other DNA sequences in this specimen translate into the identical CDR3. The chain employs TRBV5-1 and TRBJ1-2, with D tentatively TRBD1 (5 bases). Germline loops: CDR1 SGHRS, CDR2 YFSETQ. CDR3 size: 14 residues. Trimming removed 1 base at V and 3 bases at J, with 10 bases between. The CDR3 DNA sequence: TGCGCCAGCAGCTTGAGAGGGGCCGACTATGGCTACACCTTC. Its translation is CASSLRGADYGYTF.

As concerns this clone: The sample has other DNA sequences that encode this CDR3 too. The CDR3 here is CASSLGLAGAYNEQFF. CDR3 nucleotides: TGCGCCAGCAGCTTGGGCCTAGCGGGAGCTTACAATGAGCAGTTCTTC. The J gene is TRBJ2-1, the V gene TRBV5-1, with TRBD2 matching 10 bases. The germline gives CDR1 SGHRS, CDR2 YFSETQ. CDR3 length: 16 amino acids. J gave up 4 bases and V 0 bases, and 4 bases lay outside the gene matches.

V is TRBV6-7 and J is TRBJ1-2; D is possibly TRBD1 (6 bases). TRBV6-7 is treated as an ORF (open reading frame) with a function not yet certain. The CDR3 covers 14 residues. Trimming took 4 bases from V and 3 from J, leaving 12 bases between them. DNA for the CDR3: TGTGCCAGCAGTTTTCACGGACAGCACTATGGCTACACCTTC. This sequence encodes CASSFHGQHYGYTF.

The gene calls are TRBV10-2 and TRBJ2-7; D is unclear. The CDR3 is made up of 14 amino acids. The V end was cut by 6 bases, the J end by 0 bases, with 12 bases between. CDR1 WSHSY and CDR2 SAAADI come from the germline V gene. CDR3 DNA: TGCGCCAGCAGGGACGATCCTAGCTCCTACGAGCAGTACTTC. Protein sequence: CASRDDPSSYEQYF.

This chain connects TRBV27 to TRBJ2-7; 9 bases fit TRBD1. Germline V lookup: CDR1 MNHEY, CDR2 SMNVEV (reference sequence). The CDR3 covers 15 residues. J gave up 4 bases and V 5 bases, and 9 bases lay outside the gene matches. The CDR3 DNA follows: TGTGCCAGCAGTCCCCTTGCCGGGACAGGGTACGAGCAGTACTTC. Amino acids: CASSPLAGTGYEQYF.

The CDR3: CASSYNGGEGSDGYTF. The CDR3 DNA sequence: TGTGCCAGCAGTTACAATGGCGGAGAAGGGAGCGATGGCTACACCTTC. The chain uses TRBV6-8 and TRBJ1-2; no clear D gene. V lost 2 bases and J lost 6, with 19 bases in between. The CDR3 contains 16 residues. Germline CDR1 is MNHGY and CDR2 is SAAAGT.

The genes are TRBV19 and TRBJ2-5; TRBD2 matches at 10 bases. Trimming removed 4 bases from V and 2 bases from J; junction bases left unmatched: 7. Germline CDR1 is LNHDA and CDR2 is SQIVND (reference sequence). CDR3 length: 16 residues. The DNA of the CDR3 is TGTGCCAGTAGTAACCCCCTAGCGGGAGTGCAAGAGACCCAGTACTTC. Translated, it gives CASSNPLAGVQETQYF. Looking up the rest from reference TRBV19 and TRBJ2-5 gives the full variable domain: DGGITQSPKYLFRKEGQNVTLSCEQNLNHDAMYWYRQDPGQGLRLIYYSQIVNDFQKGDIAEGYSVSREKKESFPLTVTSAQKNPTAFYLCASSNPLAGVQETQYFGPGTRLLVL.

The chain recombines TRBV30 with TRBJ1-3; D remains unclear. Germline V gives CDR1 GTSNPN, CDR2 SVGIG (reference sequence). The CDR3 runs 13 residues. Deletions cut 2 bases from V and 2 bases from J, with 7 bases between. In nucleotides, the CDR3 is TGTGCCTGGAGTCTCGGGGCTGGAAACACCATATATTTT. It specifies CAWSLGAGNTIYF. Complete variable domain (other parts from reference TRBV30 and TRBJ1-3): SQTIHQWPATLVQPVGSPLSLECTVEGTSNPNLYWYRQAAGRGLQLLFYSVGIGQISSEVPQNLSASRPQDRQFILSSKKLLLSDSGFYLCAWSLGAGNTIYFGEGSWLTVV.

The chain combines TRBV5-4 with TRBJ2-7, with D perhaps TRBD1 or TRBD2 (5 bases each). This CDR3 is built from 15 residues. Trimming cost V 4 bases and J 2 bases, with 16 bases left between them. Germline CDR1 SGHNT, CDR2 YYREEE (reference sequence). As DNA, the CDR3 is TGTGCCAGCAGCATCTCGAAGGGGAGCGCCTACGAGCAGTACTTC. Its protein is CASSISKGSAYEQYF.

This clone was seen only a few times. The sample has other DNA sequences that encode this CDR3 too. The V call is TRBV2, the J call TRBJ1-1; 8 nucleotides line up with TRBD1. The CDR3 sequence is 13 residues long. V was pared by 6 bases and J by 3 bases, with 3 bases of the junction left unmatched. Germline V gene data show CDR1 as SNHLY and CDR2 as FYNNEI. The CDR3 protein is CASSGQGHTEAFF. The DNA for the CDR3 is TGTGCCAGCAGCGGACAGGGTCACACTGAAGCTTTCTTT.